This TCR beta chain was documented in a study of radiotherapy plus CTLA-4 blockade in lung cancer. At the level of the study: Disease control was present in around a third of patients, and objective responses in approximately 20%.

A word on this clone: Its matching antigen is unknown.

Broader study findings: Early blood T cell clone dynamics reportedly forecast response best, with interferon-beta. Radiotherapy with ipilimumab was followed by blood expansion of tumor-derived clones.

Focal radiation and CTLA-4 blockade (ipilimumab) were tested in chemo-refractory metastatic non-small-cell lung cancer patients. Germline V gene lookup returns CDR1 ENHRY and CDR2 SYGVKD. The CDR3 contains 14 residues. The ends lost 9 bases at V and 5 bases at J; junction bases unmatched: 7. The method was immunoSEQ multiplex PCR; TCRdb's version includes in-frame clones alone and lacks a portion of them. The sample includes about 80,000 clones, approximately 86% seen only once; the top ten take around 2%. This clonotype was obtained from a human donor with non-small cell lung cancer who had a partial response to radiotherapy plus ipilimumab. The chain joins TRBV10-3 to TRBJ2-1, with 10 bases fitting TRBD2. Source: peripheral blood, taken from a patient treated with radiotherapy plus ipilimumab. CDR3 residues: CAIKELAGNNEQFF. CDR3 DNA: TGTGCCATAAAGGAACTAGCGGGAAACAATGAGCAGTTCTTC.